This T cell receptor (beta chain) appears in the sequencing data of a study of cytomegalovirus exposure and HLA in healthy donors. Germline V lookup: CDR1 GTSNPN, CDR2 SVGIG (reference sequence). V was shortened by 6 bases and J by 1 base, with 13 bases between the two germline ends. The length of the CDR3 is 14 residues. Primers included in the PCR were 60 Vbeta and 13 Jbeta primers. The data were produced by immunoSEQ multiplex PCR, yet TCRdb's version contains in-frame clones alone and is incomplete. The table includes roughly 100,000 clones, approximately 64% detected once. This clone was counted between two and nine times.

This clonotype originated in a human donor in good health. What was sequenced was PBMCs. The chain is built from TRBV30 and TRBJ1-3, with D possibly TRBD1 on 5 matching bases. The CDR3 sequence is CACLDISSGNTIYF. In DNA form, the CDR3 reads TGTGCCTGCTTGGACATTTCGTCTGGAAACACCATATATTTT.